This record covers a single T cell receptor (beta chain). Blood was obtained at the first hyperthyroidism diagnosis, which preceded any ophthalmopathy symptoms. The PBMCs studied were ones that came from about 10 ml fresh peripheral blood. The data derive from a study of T cells in Graves' hyperthyroidism and ophthalmopathy. The CDR3 sequence is 14 residues long. CDR1 is SGDLS, CDR2 YYNGEE, per germline. The V end was cut by 3 bases, the J end by 8 bases, with 17 bases between. Researchers amplified the TCR beta CDR3 regions from RNA transcripts. A set of HTBI primers served as the primers for a first-round RT-PCR of the TCR CDR3. TCRdb fed the multiplex PCR reads into MiXCR, producing one record per CDR3 protein. This table holds fewer than 900,000 distinct CDR3 sequences, 15% to 20% found once.

What was sequenced was blood. The source is a woman in her fifties or sixties with Graves' hyperthyroidism that later progressed to Graves' ophthalmopathy. This chain links TRBV9 with TRBJ1-2, with D unresolved. CDR3 residues: CASSGEDPQEGYTF. CDR3 nucleotides: TGTGCCAGCAGCGGAGAGGACCCTCAGGAGGGCTACACCTTC.